The clone carrying this T cell receptor beta chain was observed a handful of times. Germline V gene sequence: CDR1 LNHDA, CDR2 SQIVND (reference sequence). The CDR3 contains 13 residues. V lost 10 bases to trimming and J lost 7 bases, with 19 bases between them. Method: immunoSEQ multiplex PCR; TCRdb's copy keeps in-frame clones and lacks some. The sample holds around 37,000 clones, around 83% seen once. The source of the sample is a study of graft-versus-host responses after intestinal transplantation. Sequencing was performed on PBMCs, taken around 1,000 days after transplant. The TCR was taken from a human patient who received an intestinal transplant, so some T cells may come from the graft donor. The chain employs TRBV19 and TRBJ1-2; D is undetermined. This CDR3 reads CATEAEGASGYTF. The CDR3 coding sequence is TGTGCCACCGAGGCGGAGGGAGCCTCTGGCTACACCTTC. Full variable domain (missing parts from reference TRBV19 and TRBJ1-2): DGGITQSPKYLFRKEGQNVTLSCEQNLNHDAMYWYRQDPGQGLRLIYYSQIVNDFQKGDIAEGYSVSREKKESFPLTVTSAQKNPTAFYLCATEAEGASGYTFGSGTRLTVV.